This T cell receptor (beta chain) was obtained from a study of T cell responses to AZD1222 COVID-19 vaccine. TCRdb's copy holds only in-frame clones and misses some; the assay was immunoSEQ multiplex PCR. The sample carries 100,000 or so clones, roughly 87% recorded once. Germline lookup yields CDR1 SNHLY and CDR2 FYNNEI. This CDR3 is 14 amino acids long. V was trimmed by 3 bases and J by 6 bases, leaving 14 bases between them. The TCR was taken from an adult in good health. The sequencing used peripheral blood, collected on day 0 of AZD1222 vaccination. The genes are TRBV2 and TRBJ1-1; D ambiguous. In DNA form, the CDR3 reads TGTGCCAGCAGTGAGGAAGGGTTTAAGGCTGAAGCTTTCTTT. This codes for CASSEEGFKAEAFF. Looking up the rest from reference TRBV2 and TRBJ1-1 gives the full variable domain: EPEVTQTPSHQVTQMGQEVILRCVPISNHLYFYWYRQILGQKVEFLVSFYNNEISEKSEIFDDQFSVERPDGSNFTLKIRSTKLEDSAMYFCASSEEGFKAEAFFGQGTRLTVV.